The 24 T cell receptor beta chains listed next were all sequenced from one sample in a study of a mutant IDH1 vaccine in newly diagnosed glioma. Produced via immunoSEQ multiplex PCR; TCRdb's table is partial and in-frame only. Among approximately 31,000 clones, roughly 80% were seen once, and the ten largest hold roughly 6.6%. These receptors have no identified antigens. Time point in this sample: week 35, safety follow-up. Vaccination used 300 ug of mutant IDH1 20-mer peptide per dose, with topical imiquimod. This specimen consisted of PBMCs, obtained from a glioma patient whose treatment included an IDH1 peptide vaccine. The receptors were gathered from a woman aged 18-29 years with glioma.

The rearrangement uses TRBV13 and TRBJ2-5; D is unclear. Trimming removed 6 bases at V and 2 bases at J, with 10 bases between. This CDR3 spans 13 amino acids. CDR1 and CDR2 from the germline V gene are PRHDT and FYEKMQ (reference sequence). CDR3 in DNA: TGTGCCAGCAGTTTGGGTAGGCAAGAGACCCAGTACTTC. Amino acids: CASSLGRQETQYF.

The sample holds one count of this clone. This rearrangement joins TRBV11-2 to TRBJ1-2; no clear D gene. The length of the CDR3 is 15 residues. Germline V CDR1 and CDR2: SGHAT, FQNNGV. Trimming pared 4 bases from V and 4 bases from J, leaving 16 bases between. As DNA, the CDR3 is TGTGCCAGCAGCTCGCACCTCGAGCGGGTCTATGGCTACACCTTC. Translating gives CASSSHLERVYGYTF.

This clone was counted once. The chain is built from TRBV5-5 and TRBJ1-2; TRBD1 matches at 8 bases. The germline gives CDR1 SGHKS, CDR2 YYEKEE (reference sequence). V lost 6 bases to trimming and J lost 8 bases; unmatched junction nucleotides: 18. This CDR3 has 16 residues. The CDR3 loop is CASNTGGWGPLGGYTF. The DNA of the CDR3 is TGTGCCAGCAATACAGGGGGGTGGGGGCCCCTCGGCGGCTACACCTTC.

The rearrangement links TRBV9 to TRBJ2-7, with 7 bases lining up with TRBD1. CDR3 length: 14 residues. J lost 2 bases, V lost 3 bases, and 5 bases had no gene match. Germline values: CDR1 SGDLS, CDR2 YYNGEE. In DNA, the CDR3 is TGTGCCAGCAGCGATTCGGGACAGCCCTACGAGCAGTACTTC. It encodes CASSDSGQPYEQYF.

CDR3 DNA sequence: TGTGCCAGCAGCCCAGGACAGGGCAACACAGATACGCAGTATTTT. Encoded protein: CASSPGQGNTDTQYF. V usage is TRBV5-6 and J usage is TRBJ2-3; 8 bases map to TRBD1. The CDR3 consists of 15 residues. The V gene end was trimmed by 4 bases and the J gene end by 2 bases; junction bases not matched to a gene: 6. The germline CDR1 and CDR2 sequences are SGHDT and YYEEEE.

The V call is TRBV30, the J call TRBJ1-6; 8 nucleotides align to TRBD1. Per the germline V gene, CDR1 is GTSNPN and CDR2 is SVGIG (reference sequence). The CDR3 consists of 16 residues. The V and J ends lost 2 bases and 3 bases, in that order; junction bases with no gene match: 6. The CDR3 nucleotides read TGTGCCTGGAGTTTCGGACAGGGAAACTATAATTCACCCCTCCACTTT. Translated, it gives CAWSFGQGNYNSPLHF.

The chain employs TRBV5-1 and TRBJ2-7, with a weak D call TRBD1 (7 bases). CDR1 SGHRS and CDR2 YFSETQ come from the germline V gene. This CDR3 contains 13 residues. Trimming cost V 8 bases and J 3 bases, with 15 bases left between them. The CDR3 protein is CASSQGGSYEQYF. For the CDR3, the DNA is TGCGCCAGTTCGCAGGGGGGAAGCTACGAGCAGTACTTC.

The gene calls are TRBV7-9 and TRBJ2-1, with no clear D. Germline values: CDR1 SEHNR, CDR2 FQNEAQ (reference sequence). This CDR3 is built from 10 residues. Trimming cost V 1 base and J 10 bases, with 2 bases left between them. CDR3 in amino acids: CASSLDEQFF. The DNA for the CDR3 is TGTGCCAGCAGCTTAGACGAGCAGTTCTTC.

The rearrangement joins TRBV20-1 to TRBJ1-1; unclear D gene. V was cut by 0 bases and J by 7 bases, with 6 bases left in between. The V gene's germline CDR1 is DFQATT and CDR2 SNEGSKA (reference sequence). This CDR3 has 11 residues. The CDR3 spells CSARDINEAFF. The CDR3 DNA reads as TGCAGTGCTAGAGATATAAATGAAGCTTTCTTT.

This rearrangement joins TRBV15 to TRBJ1-4, with a weak D call TRBD1 (6 bases). The germline V gene has CDR1 LNHNV and CDR2 YYDKDF (reference sequence). Trimming removed 1 base at V and 5 bases at J, with 11 bases between. CDR3 length: 15 amino acids. CDR3 bases: TGTGCCACCAGCAGAGCCCGGGGGCAGAATGAAAAACTGTTTTTT. Amino acids: CATSRARGQNEKLFF.

This chain joins TRBV11-2 and TRBJ2-3, with 9 bases identical to TRBD2. CDR1 and CDR2 from the germline V gene are SGHAT and FQNNGV. The V segment lost 4 bases and the J segment 4 bases; nucleotides outside the gene matches: 6. This CDR3 region has 15 residues. CDR3 in amino acids: CASSSHSGSSDTQYF. The CDR3 region has the DNA TGTGCCAGCAGCTCCCATAGCGGGAGCTCAGATACGCAGTATTTT.

This chain uses TRBV18 with TRBJ1-1; weak D call: TRBD1 (5 bases). Germline V lookup: CDR1 KGHSH, CDR2 LQKENI. V was shortened by 1 base and J by 8 bases, with 11 bases between the two germline ends. The CDR3 contains 13 residues. DNA of the CDR3: TGTGCCAGCTCACCACGACGGGACGGAGAAGCTTTCTTT. The encoded protein is CASSPRRDGEAFF. The full variable domain, with the rest looked up from reference TRBV18 and TRBJ1-1, is NAGVMQNPRHLVRRRGQEARLRCSPMKGHSHVYWYRQLPEEGLKFMVYLQKENIIDESGMPKERFSAEFPKEGPSILRIQQVVRGDSAAYFCASSPRRDGEAFFGQGTRLTVV.

In DNA form, the CDR3 reads TGTGCCAGCCAAAAGCTGCAAGAGACCCAGTACTTC. It is translated as CASQKLQETQYF. The chain links TRBV6-1 to TRBJ2-5; no firm D call. Germline CDR1 reads MNHNS; CDR2 reads SASEGT. The CDR3 spans 12 residues. V lost 8 bases and J lost 2, with 9 bases in between.

The genes are TRBV5-6 and TRBJ1-2; tentative D call: TRBD1 (6 bases). The CDR3 has 13 amino acids. The V and J ends lost 2 bases and 7 bases respectively, with 12 bases between them. Germline CDR1 is SGHDT and CDR2 is YYEEEE. The CDR3 DNA sequence: TGTGCCAGCAGCTTTTGGGGGGCTAGTGGCTACACCTTC. Translated, it gives CASSFWGASGYTF.

This rearrangement joins TRBV2 to TRBJ2-2, with D perhaps matching TRBD1 (5 bases). The CDR3 runs to 15 residues. Trimming pared 1 base from V and 6 bases from J, leaving 12 bases between. Germline V CDR1 and CDR2: SNHLY, FYNNEI. The CDR3 nucleotides are TGTGCCAGCAGTGAAGGGTCAGGGCCTTCCGGGGAGCTGTTTTTT. Its translation: CASSEGSGPSGELFF.

This chain uses TRBV11-3 with TRBJ2-1; D possibly corresponds to TRBD1 (7 bases). Trimming stripped 5 bases from V and 2 bases from J, with 13 bases between. CDR3 length: 15 residues. Germline lookup yields CDR1 SGHNT and CDR2 YENEEA. CDR3 amino acids: CASSPRRGPYNEQFF. In DNA form, the CDR3 reads TGTGCCAGCAGCCCCCGGAGGGGGCCCTACAATGAGCAGTTCTTC.

The gene calls are TRBV6-1 and TRBJ2-7; 8 bases fit TRBD1. This CDR3 contains 16 residues. Germline loops: CDR1 MNHNS, CDR2 SASEGT. Trimming took 3 bases from V and 3 from J; bases not matched to a gene: 10. For the CDR3, the DNA is TGTGCCAGCAGTGATGCAGGGGGCCGGTACGACTACGAGCAGTACTTC. Translation: CASSDAGGRYDYEQYF.

The chain is built from TRBV11-3 and TRBJ2-2; 8 nucleotides line up with TRBD2. Per the germline V gene, CDR1 is SGHNT and CDR2 is YENEEA. CDR3 size: 16 residues. V lost 1 base to trimming and J lost 6 bases; unmatched junction nucleotides: 7. DNA for the CDR3: TGTGCCAGCAGCTTAGTCGGTAGCGGGATCTCCGGGGAGCTGTTTTTT. This translates into CASSLVGSGISGELFF. Using reference TRBV11-3 and TRBJ2-2 for the parts outside the CDR3, the full variable domain is EAGVVQSPRYKIIEKKQPVAFWCNPISGHNTLYWYLQNLGQGPELLIRYENEEAVDDSQLPKDRFSAERLKGVDSTLKIQPAELGDSAVYLCASSLVGSGISGELFFGEGSRLTVL.

This clone was picked up one time. The chain carries TRBV5-4 and TRBJ1-1; D unresolved. Trimming removed 0 bases at V and 7 bases at J, with 7 bases between. Germline lookup yields CDR1 SGHNT and CDR2 YYREEE (reference sequence). This CDR3 is built from 12 residues. The CDR3 loop is CASSLDTYEAFF. For the CDR3, the DNA is TGTGCCAGCAGCTTGGACACCTATGAAGCTTTCTTT. Full variable domain (remainder filled in from reference TRBV5-4 and TRBJ1-1): ETGVTQSPTHLIKTRGQQVTLRCSSQSGHNTVSWYQQALGQGPQFIFQYYREEENGRGNFPPRFSGLQFPNYSSELNVNALELDDSALYLCASSLDTYEAFFGQGTRLTVV.

V usage is TRBV7-9 and J usage is TRBJ2-3, with 10 bases matching TRBD1. Losses at the gene ends were 7 bases for V and 6 bases for J; bases not matched to a gene: 10. Germline CDR1 and CDR2: SEHNR and FQNEAQ (reference sequence). The CDR3 has 15 residues. CDR3 loop: CASTTGTGDMDTQYF. The CDR3 coding sequence is TGTGCCAGCACTACCGGGACAGGGGATATGGATACGCAGTATTTT.

The chain has TRBV27 and TRBJ1-5; maybe TRBD1 (6 bases). There are 16 residues in the CDR3. The V and J ends lost 3 bases and 0 bases respectively, with 12 bases between them. CDR1 is MNHEY, CDR2 SMNVEV, per germline (reference sequence). As DNA, the CDR3 is TGTGCCAGCAGTTTTGGGGGCGTCTATAGCAATCAGCCCCAGCATTTT. It codes for CASSFGGVYSNQPQHF.

This CDR3 reads CASSRETGDEAFF. The DNA for the CDR3 is TGCGCCAGCAGCCGAGAGACAGGGGATGAAGCTTTCTTT. The J gene is TRBJ1-1, the V gene TRBV4-1; 8 nucleotides line up with TRBD1. CDR1 is MGHRA, CDR2 YSYEKL, per germline. Trimming cost V 4 bases and J 7 bases; bases outside gene matches: 5. CDR3 length: 13 residues.

The gene calls are TRBV19 and TRBJ1-6, with 9 bases matching TRBD1. This CDR3 has 14 amino acids. Unmatched junction bases numbered 3, after V lost 5 bases and J lost 7 bases. In germline, CDR1 is LNHDA, CDR2 SQIVND (reference sequence). The CDR3 sequence is CASSQQGANSPLHF. The DNA of the CDR3 is TGTGCCAGTAGTCAACAGGGGGCAAATTCACCCCTCCACTTT.

A single count supports this clone. The chain links TRBV6-5 to TRBJ1-2; weak D call: TRBD1 (6 bases). V gave up 4 bases and J gave up 8 bases, with 11 bases separating them. Germline loops: CDR1 MNHEY, CDR2 SVGAGI. This CDR3 is 12 amino acids long. CDR3 sequence reads: CASSLQGGGYTF. CDR3 nucleotides: TGTGCCAGCAGTTTACAGGGAGGCGGCTACACCTTC.